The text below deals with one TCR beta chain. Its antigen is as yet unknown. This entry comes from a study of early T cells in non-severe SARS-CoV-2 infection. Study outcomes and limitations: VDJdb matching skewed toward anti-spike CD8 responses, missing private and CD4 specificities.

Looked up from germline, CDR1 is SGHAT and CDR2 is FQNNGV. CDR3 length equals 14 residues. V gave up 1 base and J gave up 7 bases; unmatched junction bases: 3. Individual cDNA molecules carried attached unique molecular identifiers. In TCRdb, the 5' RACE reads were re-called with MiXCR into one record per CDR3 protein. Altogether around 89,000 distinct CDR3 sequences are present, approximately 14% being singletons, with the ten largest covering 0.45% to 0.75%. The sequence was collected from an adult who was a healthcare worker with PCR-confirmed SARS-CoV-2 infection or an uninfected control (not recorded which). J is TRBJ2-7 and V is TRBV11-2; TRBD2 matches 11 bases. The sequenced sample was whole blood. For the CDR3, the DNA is TGTGCCAGCAGCTTAGGACTAGCGGGGAAAGAGCAGTACGTC. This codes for CASSLGLAGKEQYV.